This entry lists 3 T cell receptor beta chains sequenced from one sample in a study of CD4 T cells in relation to SARS-CoV-2 and coronaviruses. TCRdb's copy holds only in-frame clones and misses some; the assay was immunoSEQ multiplex PCR. The sample lists about 59,000 clones, around 86% seen once, with around 1.5% in the top ten. Before the COVID-19 pandemic, during about 2010-2018, CD4+ T cells were taken from unexposed donors. Source material: memory CD4+ T cells from PBMCs. These receptors originate from a human donor in good health.

To note about this clone: This is likely a read error, given that the CDR3 carries no conserved phenylalanine or tryptophan at its end. The gene calls are TRBV11-2 and TRBJ2-7, with 14 positions matching TRBD2. Germline V gives CDR1 SGHAT, CDR2 FQNNGV. The CDR3 spans 19 residues. The V gene end was trimmed by 1 base and the J gene end by 1 base; junction bases not matched to a gene: 9. CDR3 amino acids: CASSLVTGTSGSGSYEQYL. DNA for the CDR3: TGTGCCAGCAGCTTAGTGACCGGGACTAGCGGGAGTGGATCCTACGAGCAGTACCTC.

This clone has only a few counts. The rearrangement joins TRBV5-6 to TRBJ2-6; the D is unclear. Between the trimmed V and J ends, which lost 2 bases and 2 bases, there was a span of 8 bases. Germline CDR1 is SGHDT and CDR2 is YYEEEE. CDR3 length: 15 amino acids. The chain's CDR3 is CASSFGVAGANVLTF. The DNA for the CDR3 is TGTGCCAGCAGCTTTGGCGTTGCTGGGGCCAACGTCCTGACTTTC.

The CDR3 loop reads CASTRLGTGASNQPQHF. Written as DNA, the CDR3 is TGTGCCAGTACCCGCCTCGGGACAGGCGCTAGCAATCAGCCCCAGCATTTT. This chain uses TRBV19 with TRBJ1-5, with 8 nucleotides matching TRBD1. The length of the CDR3 is 17 residues. J was trimmed by 0 bases and V by 7 bases; bases with no gene match: 11. Per the germline V gene, CDR1 is LNHDA and CDR2 is SQIVND (reference sequence).